The clone carrying this T cell receptor beta chain showed up just once. This sample was taken from a study of T cell responses to AZD1222 COVID-19 vaccine. This CDR3 is 15 amino acids long. Germline V gives CDR1 KGHSH, CDR2 LQKENI. Trimming removed 2 bases from V and 3 bases from J, with 11 bases in between. Using immunoSEQ multiplex PCR, the repertoire was profiled, and TCRdb retains in-frame clones only, with some absent. The sample holds approximately 94,000 clones, roughly 86% seen once. The chain combines TRBV18 with TRBJ2-1, with a weak D call TRBD1 (5 bases). This TCR derives from an adult in good health. Sequencing used peripheral blood, obtained on day 0 of MenACWY control vaccination. CDR3 protein: CASSPGAELYNEQFF. As DNA, the CDR3 is TGTGCCAGCTCACCAGGGGCGGAACTCTACAATGAGCAGTTCTTC.